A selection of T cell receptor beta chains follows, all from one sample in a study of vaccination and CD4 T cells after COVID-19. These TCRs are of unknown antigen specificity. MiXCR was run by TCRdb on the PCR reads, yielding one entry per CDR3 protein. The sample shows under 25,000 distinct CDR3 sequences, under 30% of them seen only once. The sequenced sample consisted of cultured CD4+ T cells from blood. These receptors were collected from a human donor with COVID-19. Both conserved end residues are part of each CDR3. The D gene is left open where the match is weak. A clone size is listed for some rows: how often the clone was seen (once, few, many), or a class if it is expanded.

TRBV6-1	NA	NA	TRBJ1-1	CASSRAANTEAFF	TGTGCCAGCAGTCGGGCAGCGAACACTGAAGCTTTCTTT
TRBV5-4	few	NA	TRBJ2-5	CASSLSLGQETQYF	TGTGCCAGCAGCTTGTCGCTAGGTCAAGAGACCCAGTACTTC
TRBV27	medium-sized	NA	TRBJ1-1	CASSLKASRGVEAFF	TGTGCCAGCAGTTTAAAGGCATCCCGGGGCGTCGAAGCTTTCTTT
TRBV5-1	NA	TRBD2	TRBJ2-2	CASSWGGETGELFF	TGCGCCAGCAGCTGGGGAGGGGAGACCGGGGAGCTGTTTTTT
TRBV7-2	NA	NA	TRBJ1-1	CASSPLTELNTEAFF	TGTGCCAGCAGCCCCCTGACAGAACTTAACACTGAAGCTTTCTTT
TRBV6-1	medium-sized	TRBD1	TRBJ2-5	CASNTQGAGETQYF	TGTGCCAGCAACACACAGGGGGCCGGAGAGACCCAGTACTTC
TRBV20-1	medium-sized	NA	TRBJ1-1	CSAREGTEAFF	TGCAGTGCTAGAGAGGGGACTGAAGCTTTCTTT
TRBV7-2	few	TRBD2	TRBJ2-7	CASSLTAGVEYEQYF	TGTGCCAGCAGCCTTACAGCGGGGGTGGAATACGAGCAGTACTTC
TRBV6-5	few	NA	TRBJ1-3	CASSYSPGARDTIYF	TGTGCCAGCAGTTACTCACCGGGTGCTAGGGACACCATATATTTT
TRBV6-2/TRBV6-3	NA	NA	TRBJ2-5	CASSYRGAGETQYF	TGTGCCAGCAGTTACCGCGGGGCCGGAGAGACCCAGTACTTC
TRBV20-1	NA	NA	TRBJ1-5	CSARPPGQFYQPQHF	TGCAGTGCCAGACCGCCTGGACAGTTTTATCAGCCCCAGCATTTT
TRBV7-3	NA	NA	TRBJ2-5	CASSSVGSLGETQYF	TGTGCCAGCAGCTCGGTCGGGTCTCTGGGAGAGACCCAGTACTTC
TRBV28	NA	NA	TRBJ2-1	CASSLLTGWEFF	TGTGCCAGCAGTTTACTTACAGGGTGGGAGTTCTTC
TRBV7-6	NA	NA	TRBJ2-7	CASSLASSYEQYF	TGTGCCAGCAGCTTAGCATCCAGCTACGAGCAGTACTTC
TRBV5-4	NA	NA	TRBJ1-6	CASSGGEGGYSPLHF	TGTGCCAGCAGTGGGGGCGAGGGGGGATATTCACCCCTCCACTTT
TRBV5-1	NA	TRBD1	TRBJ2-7	CASSTGAGTGTYEQYF	TGCGCCAGCAGCACCGGAGCCGGGACAGGGACTTACGAGCAGTACTTC
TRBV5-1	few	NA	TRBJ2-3	CASGLAGVGTQYF	TGCGCCAGCGGGTTAGCAGGGGTGGGTACGCAGTATTTT
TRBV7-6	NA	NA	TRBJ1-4	CASSPTGMIRTNEKLFF	TGTGCCAGCAGCCCGACGGGGATGATCAGGACGAATGAAAAACTGTTTTTT
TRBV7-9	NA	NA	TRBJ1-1	CASSLWSETAEAFF	TGTGCCAGCAGCTTATGGAGCGAGACCGCTGAAGCTTTCTTT
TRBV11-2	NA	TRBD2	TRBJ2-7	CASSQTSGGRNRHEQYF	TGTGCCAGCAGCCAAACTAGCGGGGGCCGAAATAGGCACGAGCAGTACTTC
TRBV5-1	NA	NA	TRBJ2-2	CASIQGLSTGELFF	TGCGCCAGCATCCAGGGGTTGAGCACCGGGGAGCTGTTTTTT
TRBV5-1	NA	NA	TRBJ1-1	CASSFPEARTEAFF	TGCGCCAGCAGCTTTCCGGAAGCTAGGACTGAAGCTTTCTTT
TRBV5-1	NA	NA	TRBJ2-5	CASSLVLASRQETQYF	TGCGCCAGCAGCTTGGTCCTAGCGAGCCGACAAGAGACCCAGTACTTC
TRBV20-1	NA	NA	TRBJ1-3	CSASGTSRGTIYF	TGCAGTGCTAGCGGCACCTCCCGAGGGACCATATATTTT
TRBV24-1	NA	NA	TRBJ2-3	CATSESGAGDTQYF	TGTGCCACCAGTGAGTCAGGGGCGGGAGATACGCAGTATTTT
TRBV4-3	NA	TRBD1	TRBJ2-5	CASSQDLTGGTQYF	TGCGCCAGCAGCCAAGATTTGACAGGGGGGACCCAGTACTTC
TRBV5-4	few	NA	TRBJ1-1	CASSSQMNTEAFF	TGTGCCAGCAGCTCCCAGATGAACACTGAAGCTTTCTTT
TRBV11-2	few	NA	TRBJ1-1	CASSLDPGIAFF	TGTGCCAGCAGCTTAGACCCGGGGATAGCTTTCTTT
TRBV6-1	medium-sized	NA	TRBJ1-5	CASSTNREPNQPQHF	TGTGCCAGCAGTACTAACAGGGAACCCAATCAGCCCCAGCATTTT
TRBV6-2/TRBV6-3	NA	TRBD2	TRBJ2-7	CASSSRSGGNEQYF	TGTGCCAGCAGTAGCCGGTCGGGGGGAAACGAGCAGTACTTC
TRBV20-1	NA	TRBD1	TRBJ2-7	CSVGDRDSSYEQYF	TGCAGTGTAGGGGACCGGGACAGCTCCTACGAGCAGTACTTC
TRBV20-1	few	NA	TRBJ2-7	CSATPRDIQSSYEQYF	TGCAGTGCTACTCCCCGGGACATCCAAAGCTCCTACGAGCAGTACTTC
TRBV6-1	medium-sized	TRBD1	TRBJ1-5	CASSAGGSQPQHF	TGTGCCAGCAGTGCAGGGGGGTCTCAGCCCCAGCATTTT